What follows is one T cell receptor beta chain and its context. This clonotype was counted between two and nine times. What this receptor recognizes is not known. No base quality values were provided; no much bigger clone lies one nucleotide off. In the germline V gene, CDR1 corresponds to KGHDR and CDR2 to SFDVKD. Trimming takes 0 bases from V and 8 bases from J, and the germline ends sit 10 bases apart. Reading from cysteine to phenylalanine, the CDR3 counts 14 amino acids. Kept here is only the CDR3 DNA, which spans 42 bases and is read in frame from base 1. The study deep-sequenced TCR repertoires of sorted CD4+ and CD8+ blood T cells from severe aplastic anemia patients and healthy subjects. Ficoll-Paque density gradient centrifugation was used to isolate peripheral blood mononuclear cells. Before DNA extraction, CD4+ and CD8+ T cells were sorted with FACS or magnetic beads. The sample originates from a study of CD8+CD57+ T cells in acquired aplastic anemia (dated by TCRdb to 2017 to 2018). Context from the whole study: A mean of roughly 3.2 ug of DNA, ranging from about 0.2 to 27.4 ug, was extracted from sorted CD4+ and CD8+ cells. Healthy donor samples averaged approximately 10 million reads for CD4+ and 11 million to 13 million for CD8+ cells. The paper's findings and limits, for the study overall: Around 28 CD8+ CDR3 sequences were found to be shared between patients and controls, but these sequences appeared to be highly expressed in patients and within the immunodominant clones of the patients. Between patients and healthy controls, no significant difference in CD8+ Simpson's diversity was found (P=0.060).

Genomic DNA was used as template for profiling of TCR beta VDJ combinations and CDR3 sequences. An Illumina HiSeq 2000 was used for TCR repertoire sequencing. Concerning the study's data processing: TRBV/TRBJ rearrangement plots, CDR3 size and DJ length profiles, and Simpson's diversity index were used to assess repertoires. The most abundant DNA sequence in the deep sequencing data was taken as the immunodominant clone. CDR3 amino acid sequences were screened for sharing across subjects and compared with published repertoires and the VDJdb database. TCRdb cleaned the public reads at Q25 with fastp, built clones with MiXCR and kept in-frame beta chains. Here each entry gathers all rows of one CDR3 protein and keeps the most common genes and DNA. For this entry, the V and J calls and clone size follow TCRdb and not the study's own pipeline. This sample is represented by 400,000 to 500,000 distinct CDR3 sequences; around 68% of them were singletons. Jointly, the top ten make up under 5% of the sample.

The sequence links TRBV24-1 to TRBJ1-5, with the D gene call left open. Sequences were obtained from sorted CD4+, CD8+, or CD8+CD57+ T cells (not recorded which) from PBMCs. This clonotype was obtained from a human donor in good health, serving as a control. The CDR3 reads CATSDLDISEPQHF. The DNA sequence is given as TGTGCCACCAGTGATTTGGACATCAGCGAGCCCCAGCATTTT.